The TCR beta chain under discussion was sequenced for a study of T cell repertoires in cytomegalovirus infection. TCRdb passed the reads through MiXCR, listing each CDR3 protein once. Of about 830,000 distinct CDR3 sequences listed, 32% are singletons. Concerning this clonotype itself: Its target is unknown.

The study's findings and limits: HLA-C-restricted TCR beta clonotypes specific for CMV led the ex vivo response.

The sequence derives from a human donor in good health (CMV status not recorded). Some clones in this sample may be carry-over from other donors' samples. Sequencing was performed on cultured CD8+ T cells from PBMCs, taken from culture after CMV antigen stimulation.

The CDR3 DNA sequence: TGTGTCAGTAGCCTTATATTACTCCTTACAAGGGCACCCTACGAGCAGTACGTC. This sequence encodes CVSSLILLLTRAPYEQYV. This chain connects TRBV19 to TRBJ2-7; D unclear. The CDR3 length is 18 residues. Germline assignment: CDR1 LNHDA and CDR2 SQIVND (reference sequence).